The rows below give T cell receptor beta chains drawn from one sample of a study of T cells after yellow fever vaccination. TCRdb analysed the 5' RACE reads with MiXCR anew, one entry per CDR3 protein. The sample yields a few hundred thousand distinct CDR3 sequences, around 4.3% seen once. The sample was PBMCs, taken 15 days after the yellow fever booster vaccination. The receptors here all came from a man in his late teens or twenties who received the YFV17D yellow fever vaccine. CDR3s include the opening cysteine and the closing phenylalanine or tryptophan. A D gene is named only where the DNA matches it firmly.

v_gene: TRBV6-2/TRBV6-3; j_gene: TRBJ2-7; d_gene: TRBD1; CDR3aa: CASSPRRTGFYEQYF
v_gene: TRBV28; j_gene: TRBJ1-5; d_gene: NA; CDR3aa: CATTGSNRPQHF
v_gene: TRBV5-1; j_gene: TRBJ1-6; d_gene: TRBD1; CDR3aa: CASSLAGQRSPLHF
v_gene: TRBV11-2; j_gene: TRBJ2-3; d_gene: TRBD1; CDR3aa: CASSLARGRFTDTQYF
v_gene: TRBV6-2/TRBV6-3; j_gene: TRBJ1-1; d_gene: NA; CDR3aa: CASTKGWMNTEAFF
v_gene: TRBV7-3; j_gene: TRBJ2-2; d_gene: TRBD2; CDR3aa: CASRRRGGADGELFF
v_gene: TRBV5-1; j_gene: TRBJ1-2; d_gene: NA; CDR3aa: CASSLFDRNYGYTF
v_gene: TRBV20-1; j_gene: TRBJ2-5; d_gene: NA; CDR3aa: CSARVSGTETQYF
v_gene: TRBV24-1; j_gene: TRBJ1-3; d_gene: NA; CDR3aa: CATSDLQGRTSGNTIYF
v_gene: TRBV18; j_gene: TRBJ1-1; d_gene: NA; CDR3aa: CASSPRGRNTEAFF
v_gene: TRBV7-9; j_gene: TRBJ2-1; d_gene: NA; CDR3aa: CASSLAAGVEQFF
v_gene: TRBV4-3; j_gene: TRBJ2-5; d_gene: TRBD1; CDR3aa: CASSLDRFAETQYF
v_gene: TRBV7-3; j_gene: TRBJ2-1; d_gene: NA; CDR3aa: CASSSRGAAQGNEQFF
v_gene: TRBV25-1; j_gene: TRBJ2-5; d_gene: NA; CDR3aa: CASLGWEETQYF
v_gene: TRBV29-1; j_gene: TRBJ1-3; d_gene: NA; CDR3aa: CSVEASPDKTGSGNTIYF
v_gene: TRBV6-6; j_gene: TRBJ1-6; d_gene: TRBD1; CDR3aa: CASRPGQGTAGPLHF
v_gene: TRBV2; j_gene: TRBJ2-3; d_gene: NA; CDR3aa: CASSEALRSTDTQYF
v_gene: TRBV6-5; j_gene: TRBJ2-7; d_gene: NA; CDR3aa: CASSYRRRPLYEQYF
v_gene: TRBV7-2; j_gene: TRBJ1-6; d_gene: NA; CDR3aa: CASSLAPGSYSPLHF
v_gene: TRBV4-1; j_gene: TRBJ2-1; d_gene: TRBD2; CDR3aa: CASSQVPAGKVGQFF
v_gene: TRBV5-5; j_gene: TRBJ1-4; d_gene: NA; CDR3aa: CASSLEAGRISEKLFF
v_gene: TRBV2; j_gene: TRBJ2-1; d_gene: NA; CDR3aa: CASSLYLGHEQFF
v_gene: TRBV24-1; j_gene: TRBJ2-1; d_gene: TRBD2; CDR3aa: CATSDSPGLAGGSSYNEQFF
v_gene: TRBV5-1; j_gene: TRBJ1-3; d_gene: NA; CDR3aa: CASRGGGGLSSGNTIYF
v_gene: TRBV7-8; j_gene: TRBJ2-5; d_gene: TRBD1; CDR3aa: CASIWGQGIEGETQYF
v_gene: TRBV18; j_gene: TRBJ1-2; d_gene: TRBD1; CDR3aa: CASSPRTGGNNRYTF
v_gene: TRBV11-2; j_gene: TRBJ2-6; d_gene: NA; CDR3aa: CASSGGAGANVLTF
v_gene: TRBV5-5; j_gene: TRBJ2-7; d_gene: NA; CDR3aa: CASSLAVGQTAYEQYF
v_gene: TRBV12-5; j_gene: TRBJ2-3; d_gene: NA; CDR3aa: CASGLPTGPTQYF
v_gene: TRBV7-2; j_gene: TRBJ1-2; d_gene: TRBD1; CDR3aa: CASSFEGAGGYTF
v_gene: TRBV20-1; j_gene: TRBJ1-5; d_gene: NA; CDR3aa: CSATHTRGHYSNQPQHF
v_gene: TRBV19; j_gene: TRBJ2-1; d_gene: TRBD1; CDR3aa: CASSSTGTGRYNELFF